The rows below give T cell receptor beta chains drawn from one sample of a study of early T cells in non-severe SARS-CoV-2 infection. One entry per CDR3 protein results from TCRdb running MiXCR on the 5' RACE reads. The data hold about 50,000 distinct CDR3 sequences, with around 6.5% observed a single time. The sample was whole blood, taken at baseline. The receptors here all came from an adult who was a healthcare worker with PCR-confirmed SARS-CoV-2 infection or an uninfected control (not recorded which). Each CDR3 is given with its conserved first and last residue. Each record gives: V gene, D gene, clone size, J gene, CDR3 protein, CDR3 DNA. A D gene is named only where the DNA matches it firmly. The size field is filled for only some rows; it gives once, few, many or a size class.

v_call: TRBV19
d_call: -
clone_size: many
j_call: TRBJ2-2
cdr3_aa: CASSPEEFRFGGELFF
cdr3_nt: TGTGCCAGTAGCCCCGAGGAGTTCCGTTTCGGCGGGGAGCTGTTTTTT

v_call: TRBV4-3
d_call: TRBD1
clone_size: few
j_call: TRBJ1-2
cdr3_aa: CASSQPGQGERGYTF
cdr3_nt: TGCGCCAGCAGCCAGCCAGGACAGGGGGAGAGGGGCTACACCTTC

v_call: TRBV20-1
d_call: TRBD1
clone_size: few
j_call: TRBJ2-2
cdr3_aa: CSARDGQATNTGELFF
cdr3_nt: TGCAGTGCTAGAGATGGACAGGCTACGAACACCGGGGAGCTGTTTTTT

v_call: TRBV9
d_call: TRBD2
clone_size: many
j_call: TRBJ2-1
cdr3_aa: CASSVGLAGGHNEQFF
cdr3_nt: TGTGCCAGCAGCGTAGGACTAGCGGGGGGCCACAATGAGCAGTTCTTC

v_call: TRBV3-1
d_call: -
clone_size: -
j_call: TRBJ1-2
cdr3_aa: CASNQDGSNYGYTF
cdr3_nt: TGTGCCAGCAACCAGGACGGCTCCAACTATGGCTACACCTTC

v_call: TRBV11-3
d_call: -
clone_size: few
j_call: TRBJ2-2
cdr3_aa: CASTKGGVRGRTGELFF
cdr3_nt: TGTGCCAGCACCAAAGGAGGGGTCAGGGGAAGGACCGGGGAGCTGTTTTTT

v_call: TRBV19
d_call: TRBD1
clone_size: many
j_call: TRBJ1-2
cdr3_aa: CASSAPGTGYGYTF
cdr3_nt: TGTGCCAGTAGTGCGCCCGGGACAGGCTATGGCTACACCTTC

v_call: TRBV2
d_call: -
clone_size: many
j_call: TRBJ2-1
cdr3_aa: CASGGFLQTYNEQFF
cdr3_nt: TGTGCCAGCGGCGGGTTCCTTCAGACCTACAATGAGCAGTTCTTC

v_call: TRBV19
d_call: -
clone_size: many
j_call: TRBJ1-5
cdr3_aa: CASTADYSGNQPQHF
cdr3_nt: TGTGCCAGTACGGCTGACTATAGCGGCAATCAGCCCCAGCATTTT

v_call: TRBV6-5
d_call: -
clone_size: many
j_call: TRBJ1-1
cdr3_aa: CASSRSGGTEAFF
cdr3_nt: TGTGCCAGCAGCCGAAGTGGTGGTACTGAAGCTTTCTTT

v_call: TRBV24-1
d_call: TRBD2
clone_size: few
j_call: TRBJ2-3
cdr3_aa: CATSDWASGGRTDTQYF
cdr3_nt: TGTGCCACCAGTGATTGGGCTAGCGGGGGGCGCACAGATACGCAGTATTTT

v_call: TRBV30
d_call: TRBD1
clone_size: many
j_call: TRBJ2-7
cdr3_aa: CAWSASDRGRYEQYF
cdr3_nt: TGTGCCTGGAGTGCCTCGGACAGGGGCAGGTACGAGCAGTACTTC

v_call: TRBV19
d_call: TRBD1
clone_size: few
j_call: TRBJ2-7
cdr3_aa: CASRSTGGAYEQYF
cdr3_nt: TGTGCCAGTAGATCGACAGGGGGGGCCTACGAGCAGTACTTC

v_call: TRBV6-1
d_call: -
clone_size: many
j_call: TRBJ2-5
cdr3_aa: CASSGDFGETQYF
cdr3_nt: TGTGCCAGCAGTGGGGACTTCGGCGAGACCCAGTACTTC

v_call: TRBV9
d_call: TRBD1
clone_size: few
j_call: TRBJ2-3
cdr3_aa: CASSPRTGASGEQYF
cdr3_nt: TGTGCCAGCAGCCCGAGGACAGGGGCCTCTGGTGAGCAGTATTTT

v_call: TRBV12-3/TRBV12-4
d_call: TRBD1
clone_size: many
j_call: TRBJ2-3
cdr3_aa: CASDRGTSTDTQYF
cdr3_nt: TGTGCCAGTGACAGGGGTACTAGCACAGATACGCAGTATTTT

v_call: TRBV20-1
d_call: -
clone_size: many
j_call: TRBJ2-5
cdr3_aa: CSAREDRSYKETQYF
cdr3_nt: TGCAGTGCTAGAGAGGATAGAAGTTACAAAGAGACCCAGTACTTC

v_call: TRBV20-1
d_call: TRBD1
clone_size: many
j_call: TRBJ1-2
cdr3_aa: CSAPQGGGYTF
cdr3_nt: TGCAGTGCCCCGCAGGGGGGAGGCTACACCTTC

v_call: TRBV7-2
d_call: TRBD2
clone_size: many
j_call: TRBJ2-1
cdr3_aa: CASSLSGLAGENEQFF
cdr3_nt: TGTGCCAGCAGCTTAAGCGGTCTAGCGGGGGAAAATGAGCAGTTCTTC

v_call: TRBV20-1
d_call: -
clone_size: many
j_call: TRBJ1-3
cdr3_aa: CSARSGNGNTIYF
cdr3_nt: TGCAGTGCTAGAAGCGGGAATGGAAACACCATATATTTT

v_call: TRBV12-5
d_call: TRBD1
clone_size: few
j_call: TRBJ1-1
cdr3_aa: CASGLVTGQGITEAFF
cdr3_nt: TGTGCTAGTGGTTTGGTAACTGGACAGGGCATCACTGAAGCTTTCTTT

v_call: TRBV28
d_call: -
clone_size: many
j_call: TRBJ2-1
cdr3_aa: CASSRSGAFYNEQFF
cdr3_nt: TGTGCCAGCAGCCGAAGCGGCGCCTTCTACAATGAGCAGTTCTTC

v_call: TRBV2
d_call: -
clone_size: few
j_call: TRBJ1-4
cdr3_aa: CASRSIQGWDEKPFF
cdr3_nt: TGTGCCAGCAGATCCATACAGGGATGGGATGAAAAACCGTTTTTT

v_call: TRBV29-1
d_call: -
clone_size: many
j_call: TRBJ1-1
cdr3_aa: CSVEDRRNTEAFF
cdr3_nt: TGCAGCGTTGAAGACAGGAGGAACACTGAAGCTTTCTTT

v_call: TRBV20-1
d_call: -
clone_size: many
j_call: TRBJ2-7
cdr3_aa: CSAGDGAGITYEQYF
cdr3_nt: TGCAGTGCTGGGGACGGCGCAGGAATTACCTACGAGCAGTACTTC

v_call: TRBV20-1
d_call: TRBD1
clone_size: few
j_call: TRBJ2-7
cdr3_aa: CSASLGQGVYEQYF
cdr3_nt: TGCAGTGCTAGTCTCGGACAGGGTGTGTACGAGCAGTACTTC

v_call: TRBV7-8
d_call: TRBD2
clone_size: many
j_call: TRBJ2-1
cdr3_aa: CASSTPRTSGVPYNEQFF
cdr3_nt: TGTGCCAGCAGCACACCCCGGACTAGCGGGGTACCCTACAATGAGCAGTTCTTC

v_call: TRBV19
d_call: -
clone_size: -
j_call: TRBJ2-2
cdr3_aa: CASSITGNTGELFF
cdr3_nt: TGTGCCAGTAGTATAACGGGAAACACCGGGGAGCTGTTTTTT

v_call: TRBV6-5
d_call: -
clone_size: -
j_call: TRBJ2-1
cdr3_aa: CASSPGTFYNEQFF
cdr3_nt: TGTGCCAGCAGTCCAGGGACCTTTTACAATGAGCAGTTCTTC

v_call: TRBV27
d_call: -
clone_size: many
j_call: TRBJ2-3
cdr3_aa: CASSQYRTMTDTQYF
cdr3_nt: TGTGCCAGCAGCCAATATAGGACTATGACAGATACGCAGTATTTT